This record covers a single T cell receptor (beta chain). Its cognate antigen is unknown. The data stem from a study of cytomegalovirus exposure and HLA in healthy donors. Germline lookup yields CDR1 SQVTM and CDR2 ANQGSEA. Deletions cut 4 bases from V and 1 base from J, with 7 bases between. This CDR3 is built from 13 residues. Study observations and caveats: Prediction of most subjects' HLA-A and HLA-B alleles by TCR beta sequences was reportedly accurate. After further analysis at a later stage, around 17,000 TCR beta sequences were associated with HLA alleles at 0.05 false discovery rate.

Primers for the PCR totalled 60 Vbeta and 13 Jbeta. The assay was immunoSEQ multiplex PCR, and TCRdb's table has in-frame clones only and misses some. Among around 65,000 clones listed, approximately 83% were seen once. The sample was PBMCs. The rearrangement uses TRBV29-1 and TRBJ2-2; no clear D. This clonotype originated in a female donor in good health and CMV-seronegative. The CDR3, as DNA: TGCAGCGTTGCCTTGCGGAACACCGGGGAGCTGTTTTTT. Encoded protein: CSVALRNTGELFF.